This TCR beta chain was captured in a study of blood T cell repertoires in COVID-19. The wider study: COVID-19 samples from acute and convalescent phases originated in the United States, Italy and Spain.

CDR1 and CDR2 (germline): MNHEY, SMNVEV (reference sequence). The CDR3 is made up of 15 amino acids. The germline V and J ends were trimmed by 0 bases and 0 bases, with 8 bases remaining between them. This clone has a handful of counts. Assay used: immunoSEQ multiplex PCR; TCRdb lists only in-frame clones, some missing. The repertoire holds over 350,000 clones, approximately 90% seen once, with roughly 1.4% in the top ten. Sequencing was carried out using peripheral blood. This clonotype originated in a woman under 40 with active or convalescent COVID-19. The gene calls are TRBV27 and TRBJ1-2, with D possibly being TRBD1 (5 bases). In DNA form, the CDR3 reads TGTGCCAGCAGTTTATCCAGGGTAACTAACTATGGCTACACCTTC. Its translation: CASSLSRVTNYGYTF.